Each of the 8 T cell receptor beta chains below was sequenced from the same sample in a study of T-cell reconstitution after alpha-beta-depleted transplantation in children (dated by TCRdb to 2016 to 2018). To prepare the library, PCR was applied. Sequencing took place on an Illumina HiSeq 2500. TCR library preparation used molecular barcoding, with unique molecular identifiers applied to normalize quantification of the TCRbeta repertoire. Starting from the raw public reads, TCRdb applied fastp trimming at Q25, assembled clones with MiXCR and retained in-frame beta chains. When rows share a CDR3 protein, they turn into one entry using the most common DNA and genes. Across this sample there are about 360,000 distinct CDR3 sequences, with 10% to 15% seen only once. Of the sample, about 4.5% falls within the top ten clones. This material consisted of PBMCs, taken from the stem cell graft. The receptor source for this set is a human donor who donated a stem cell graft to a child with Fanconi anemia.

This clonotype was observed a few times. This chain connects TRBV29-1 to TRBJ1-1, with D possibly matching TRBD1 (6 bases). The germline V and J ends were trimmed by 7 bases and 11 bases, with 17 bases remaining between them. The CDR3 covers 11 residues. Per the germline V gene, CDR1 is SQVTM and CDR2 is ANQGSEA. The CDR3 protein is CSAGHRESAFF. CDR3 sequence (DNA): TGCAGCGCGGGACACAGGGAAAGTGCTTTCTTT. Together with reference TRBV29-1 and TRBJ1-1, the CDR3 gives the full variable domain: SAVISQKPSRDICQRGTSLTIQCQVDSQVTMMFWYRQQPGQSLTLIATANQGSEATYESGFVIDKFPISRPNLTFSTLTVSNMSPEDSSIYLCSAGHRESAFFGQGTRLTVV.

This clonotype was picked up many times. The CDR3 region has the DNA TGTGCCAGCAGCCACGTGGGGTACGAGCAGTACTTC. The encoded protein is CASSHVGYEQYF. J is TRBJ2-7 and V is TRBV7-9, with no clear D. V was cut by 5 bases and J by 4 bases, with 9 bases left in between. CDR1 SEHNR and CDR2 FQNEAQ come from the germline V gene (reference sequence). The CDR3 has 12 residues.

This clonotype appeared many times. The CDR3 loop is CASSFAGLGYNEQFF. CDR3 in DNA: TGTGCCAGCAGTTTTGCAGGACTAGGGTACAATGAGCAGTTCTTC. The chain links TRBV12-3 or TRBV12-4 to TRBJ2-1, with 7 nucleotides matching TRBD2. The CDR3 sequence is 15 residues long. Trimming cost V 3 bases and J 4 bases; bases outside gene matches: 6.

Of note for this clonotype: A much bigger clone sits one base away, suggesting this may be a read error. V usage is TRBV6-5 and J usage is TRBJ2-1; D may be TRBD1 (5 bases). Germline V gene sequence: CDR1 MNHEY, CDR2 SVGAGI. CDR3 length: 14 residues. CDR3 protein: CASSYSLTANEEFF. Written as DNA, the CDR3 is TGTGCCAGCAGTTACTCGCTGACAGCAAATGAGGAGTTCTTC.

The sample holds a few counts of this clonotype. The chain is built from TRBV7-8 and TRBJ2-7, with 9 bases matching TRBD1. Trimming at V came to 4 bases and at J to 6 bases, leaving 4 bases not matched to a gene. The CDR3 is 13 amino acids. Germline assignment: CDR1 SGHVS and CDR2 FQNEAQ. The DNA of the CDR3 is TGTGCCAGCAGCTCCGGACAGGGGCGCGAGCAGTACGTC. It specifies CASSSGQGREQYV.

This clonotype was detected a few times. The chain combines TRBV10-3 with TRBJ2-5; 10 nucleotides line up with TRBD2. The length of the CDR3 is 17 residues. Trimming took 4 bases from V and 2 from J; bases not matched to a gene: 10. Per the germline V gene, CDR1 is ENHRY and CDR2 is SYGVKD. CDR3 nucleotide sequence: TGTGCCATCAGTGGAGGGGTTAGCGGGGGGATACAAGAGACCCAGTACTTC. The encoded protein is CAISGGVSGGIQETQYF.

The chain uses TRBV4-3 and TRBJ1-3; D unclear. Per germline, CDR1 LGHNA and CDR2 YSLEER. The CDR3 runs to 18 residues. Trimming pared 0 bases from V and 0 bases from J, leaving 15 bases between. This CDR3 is CASSQDLGRTSSGNTIYF. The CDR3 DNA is TGCGCCAGCAGCCAAGATCTGGGCAGGACTAGCTCTGGAAACACCATATATTTT.

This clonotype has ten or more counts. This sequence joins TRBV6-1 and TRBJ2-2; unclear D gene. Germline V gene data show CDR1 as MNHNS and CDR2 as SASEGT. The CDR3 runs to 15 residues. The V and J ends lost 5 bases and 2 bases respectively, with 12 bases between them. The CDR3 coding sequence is TGTGCCAGCAGTCCCCGGTTACCCAACACCGGGGAGCTGTTTTTT. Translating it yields CASSPRLPNTGELFF.